A single sample is the source of the 2 T cell receptor beta chains below, sequenced in a study of blood T cell repertoires in COVID-19. Produced via immunoSEQ multiplex PCR; TCRdb's table is partial and in-frame only. The sample consists of fewer than 250,000 clones, 80% to 85% of them appearing once. Sequencing used PBMCs or T cells enriched from blood (not recorded which). Receptor source: a woman aged 40 to 50 who had recovered from COVID-19.

V is TRBV9 and J is TRBJ1-3, with 10 bases aligning to TRBD1. Germline assignment: CDR1 SGDLS and CDR2 YYNGEE. This CDR3 is built from 16 residues. Trimming at V came to 0 bases and at J to 4 bases, leaving 4 bases not matched to a gene. This chain's CDR3 is CASSVVDRGPGNTIYF. For the CDR3, the DNA is TGTGCCAGCAGCGTAGTTGACAGGGGGCCGGGAAACACCATATATTTT.

This rearrangement joins TRBV3-1 (or the pseudogene TRBV3-2) to TRBJ2-3; 8 bases are shared with TRBD2. Germline V gene sequence: CDR1 LGHDT, CDR2 YNNKEL (reference sequence). Unmatched junction bases numbered 3, after V lost 0 bases and J lost 4 bases. The CDR3 runs to 15 residues. The CDR3 reads CASSQDRAGADTQYF. In DNA form, the CDR3 reads TGTGCCAGCAGCCAAGATCGAGCGGGAGCAGATACGCAGTATTTT.